The next 13 T cell receptor beta chains were all read from a single sample in a study of shared clonotypes between healthy human individuals. Assay used: immunoSEQ multiplex PCR; TCRdb lists only in-frame clones, some missing. Altogether approximately 640,000 clones are present, about 78% being singletons, with the ten largest covering 1.8%. The sequencing sample was made of memory CD4+ T cells sorted from blood. The subset is: CD45RA-negative fraction. The origin of the receptors is a woman in her 30s in good health.

The rearrangement uses TRBV2 and TRBJ2-7; 9 nucleotides match TRBD1. CDR1 and CDR2 from the germline V gene are SNHLY and FYNNEI. V dropped 2 bases and J dropped 0; count of bases not matched to a gene: 2. There are 15 residues in the CDR3. The CDR3 is CASSENRGPSYEQYF. CDR3 DNA: TGTGCCAGCAGTGAAAACAGGGGGCCCTCCTACGAGCAGTACTTC.

This chain links TRBV20-1 with TRBJ2-7, with D unresolved. Germline V CDR1 and CDR2: DFQATT, SNEGSKA (reference sequence). There are 11 residues in the CDR3. Trimming pared 3 bases from V and 0 bases from J, leaving 3 bases between. CDR3 nucleotide sequence: TGCAGTGCTAGCGACTCCTACGAGCAGTACTTC. Its translation is CSASDSYEQYF.

This clone was found a few times. J is TRBJ1-4 and V is TRBV5-6; TRBD1 matches 8 bases. Per germline, CDR1 SGHDT and CDR2 YYEEEE. The CDR3 covers 14 residues. V lost 0 bases, J lost 8 bases, and 3 bases stayed unmatched. This chain's CDR3 is CASSLGQGAEKLFF. The CDR3 DNA follows: TGTGCCAGCAGCTTGGGCCAGGGGGCCGAAAAACTGTTTTTT. Full variable domain (missing parts from reference TRBV5-6 and TRBJ1-4): DAGVTQSPTHLIKTRGQQVTLRCSPKSGHDTVSWYQQALGQGPQFIFQYYEEEERQRGNFPDRFSGHQFPNYSSELNVNALLLGDSALYLCASSLGQGAEKLFFGSGTQLSVL.

This sequence joins TRBV5-1 and TRBJ2-2, with D tentatively TRBD1 (6 bases). V lost 2 bases and J 5 bases, leaving 16 bases between the germline ends. Germline lookup yields CDR1 SGHRS and CDR2 YFSETQ. The CDR3 is 16 amino acids. The CDR3 DNA reads TGCGCCAGCAGCTTCTTGAGGGGGAGAGAAACCGGGGAGCTGTTTTTT. This sequence encodes CASSFLRGRETGELFF.

V gene TRBV9 combines with J gene TRBJ2-7; D might be TRBD2 (5 bases). V lost 0 bases to trimming and J lost 6 bases, with 22 bases between them. The CDR3 has 17 residues. CDR1 and CDR2 (germline): SGDLS, YYNGEE. The CDR3 sequence is CASSVGPGSGWPGEQYF. The DNA of the CDR3 is TGTGCCAGCAGCGTAGGCCCGGGGAGCGGATGGCCGGGCGAGCAGTACTTC.

Worth noting for this clone: A much more abundant neighbour one base away suggests this may be a read error. Additional DNA sequences in this sample encode the identical CDR3. J is TRBJ2-1 and V is TRBV7-2; 11 bases map to TRBD2. After removal of 4 bases from V and 7 bases from J, the junction contained 6 bases not matched to a gene. The CDR3 extends over 15 amino acids. Germline CDR1 reads SGHTA; CDR2 reads FQGNSA. The CDR3 here is CASSSLAGVSNEQFF. The CDR3 bases are TGTGCCAGCAGCTCACTAGCGGGAGTTTCTAATGAGCAGTTCTTC.

This chain uses TRBV29-1 with TRBJ2-3; a possible D gene is TRBD1 (6 bases). V lost 1 base and J 5 bases, leaving 10 bases between the germline ends. Per the germline V gene, CDR1 is SQVTM and CDR2 is ANQGSEA. The CDR3 is 13 amino acids. The CDR3: CSVEGGQLDTQYF. The CDR3 bases are TGCAGCGTTGAAGGGGGGCAGTTAGATACGCAGTATTTT.

Comment on this clone: A much more abundant neighbour one base away suggests this may be a read error. This chain uses TRBV5-1 with TRBJ1-1, with D unresolved. Deletions cut 0 bases from V and 1 base from J, with 4 bases between. This CDR3 region has 13 residues. Germline loops: CDR1 SGHRS, CDR2 YFSETQ. The CDR3 protein is CASSLERNTEAFF. CDR3 DNA: TGCGCCAGCAGCTTGGAACGGAACACTGAAGCTTTCTTT.

The chain uses TRBV11-2 and TRBJ2-5; D possibly corresponds to TRBD2 (5 bases). The CDR3 consists of 14 residues. The germline V gene has CDR1 SGHAT and CDR2 FQNNGV. The V end lost 3 bases, the J end lost 5 bases, and 13 bases lay between the germline ends. CDR3 sequence (DNA): TGTGCCAGCAGCTTTCAACTAGGTTCGGAGACCCAGTACTTC. It codes for CASSFQLGSETQYF. The complete variable domain, with remaining parts taken from reference TRBV11-2 and TRBJ2-5, reads EAGVAQSPRYKIIEKRQSVAFWCNPISGHATLYWYQQILGQGPKLLIQFQNNGVVDDSQLPKDRFSAERLKGVDSTLKIQPAKLEDSAVYLCASSFQLGSETQYFGPGTRLLVL.

The chain uses TRBV6-5 and TRBJ2-7; 9 nucleotides line up with TRBD1. J gave up 5 bases and V 6 bases, and 8 bases lay outside the gene matches. The CDR3 runs 14 residues. Germline-derived CDR1 and CDR2 are MNHEY and SVGAGI. The DNA for the CDR3 is TGTGCCAGCAGGGGGGGACAGGGTCCCCACGAGCAGTACTTC. Encoded protein: CASRGGQGPHEQYF.

This sequence joins TRBV5-1 and TRBJ1-1; D call uncertain. Trimming removed 3 bases from V and 0 bases from J, with 12 bases in between. Germline V gene lookup returns CDR1 SGHRS and CDR2 YFSETQ. The CDR3 sequence is 15 residues long. This CDR3 reads CASSSGVQLNTEAFF. The CDR3 DNA follows: TGCGCCAGCAGCTCTGGGGTTCAGTTGAACACTGAAGCTTTCTTT.

The chain links TRBV7-6 to TRBJ2-5; D unresolved. Trimming removed 7 bases from V and 2 bases from J, with 20 bases in between. Germline values: CDR1 SGHVS, CDR2 FNYEAQ. The CDR3 consists of 16 residues. In DNA form, the CDR3 reads TGTGCCAGCAACGCGGTTGGAACGGTGGTACAAGAGACCCAGTACTTC. Its protein product is CASNAVGTVVQETQYF.

The chain uses TRBV4-1 and TRBJ2-7; D call uncertain. Germline V gives CDR1 MGHRA, CDR2 YSYEKL. The CDR3 totals 14 residues. With 1 base removed from V and 5 bases from J, the gap between germline ends came to 12 bases. The CDR3 is CASSQGGLLHEQYF. The CDR3, as DNA: TGCGCCAGCAGCCAAGGTGGTTTACTCCACGAGCAGTACTTC.